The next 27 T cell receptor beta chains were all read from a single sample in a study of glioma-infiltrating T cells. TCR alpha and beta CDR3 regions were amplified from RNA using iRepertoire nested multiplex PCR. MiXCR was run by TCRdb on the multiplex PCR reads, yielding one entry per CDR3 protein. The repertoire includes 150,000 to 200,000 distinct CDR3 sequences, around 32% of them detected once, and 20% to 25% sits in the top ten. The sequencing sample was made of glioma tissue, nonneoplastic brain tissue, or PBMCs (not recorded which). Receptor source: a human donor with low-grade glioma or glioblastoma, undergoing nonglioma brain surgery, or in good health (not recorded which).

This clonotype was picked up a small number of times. The CDR3, as DNA: TGTGCCAGCAGCCAAGTGACCGGGGACCACGAGCAGTACTTC. It is translated as CASSQVTGDHEQYF. The chain uses TRBV4-2 and TRBJ2-7; the D call may be TRBD1 or TRBD2 (5 bases each). The CDR3 has 14 amino acids. Trimming took 1 base from V and 5 from J, leaving 12 bases between them. CDR1 and CDR2 (germline): LGHNA, YNFKEQ.

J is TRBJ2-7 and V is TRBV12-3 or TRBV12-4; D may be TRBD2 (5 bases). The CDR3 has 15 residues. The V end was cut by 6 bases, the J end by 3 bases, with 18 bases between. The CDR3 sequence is CASSPRPTGGYEQYF. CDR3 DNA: TGTGCCAGCAGCCCCCGGCCTACTGGAGGCTACGAGCAGTACTTC.

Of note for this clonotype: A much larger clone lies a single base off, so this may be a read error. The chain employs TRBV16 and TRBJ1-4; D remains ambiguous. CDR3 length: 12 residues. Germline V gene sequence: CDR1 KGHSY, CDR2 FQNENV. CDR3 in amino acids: CAGSRGNEKLFF. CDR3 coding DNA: TGTGCCGGCAGCCGAGGAAATGAAAAACTGTTTTTT.

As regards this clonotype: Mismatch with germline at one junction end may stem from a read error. For the CDR3, the DNA is TGTAGTGCTAGAGTTCCGTTGGGGAAATCTGGGGCCAACGTCCTGACTTTC. It encodes CSARVPLGKSGANVLTF. The rearrangement links TRBV20-1 to TRBJ2-6; D remains ambiguous. CDR3 length: 17 residues. Germline CDR1 reads DFQATT; CDR2 reads SNEGSKA (reference sequence).

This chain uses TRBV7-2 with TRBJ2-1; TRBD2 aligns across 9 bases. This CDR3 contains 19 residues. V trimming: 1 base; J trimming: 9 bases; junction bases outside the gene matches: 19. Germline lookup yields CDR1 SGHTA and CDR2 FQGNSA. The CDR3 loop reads CASSLVPPGGGRGRSEQFF. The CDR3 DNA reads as TGTGCCAGCAGCTTAGTGCCACCGGGAGGCGGGAGGGGTAGGAGTGAGCAGTTCTTC.

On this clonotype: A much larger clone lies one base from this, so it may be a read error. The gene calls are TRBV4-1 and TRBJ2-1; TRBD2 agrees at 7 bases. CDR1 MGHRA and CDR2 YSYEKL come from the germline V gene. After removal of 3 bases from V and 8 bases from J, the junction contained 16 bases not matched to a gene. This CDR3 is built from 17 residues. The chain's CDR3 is CASSQYGLGDFWHEQFF. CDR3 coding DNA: TGCGCCAGCAGCCAGTATGGACTAGGGGACTTCTGGCATGAGCAGTTCTTC.

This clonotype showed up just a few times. The CDR3 here is CSVERGSGSYEQYF. The CDR3 region has the DNA TGCAGCGTGGAACGCGGGAGTGGATCCTACGAGCAGTACTTC. This chain joins TRBV29-1 and TRBJ2-7; 7 bases align to TRBD2. The CDR3 is 14 residues long. CDR1 and CDR2 (germline): SQVTM, ANQGSEA. The ends lost 6 bases at V and 1 base at J; junction bases unmatched: 9.

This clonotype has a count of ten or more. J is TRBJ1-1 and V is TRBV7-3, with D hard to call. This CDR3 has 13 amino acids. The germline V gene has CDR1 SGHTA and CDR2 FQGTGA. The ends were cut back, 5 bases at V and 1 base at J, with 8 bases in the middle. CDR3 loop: CASSSNRNTEAFF. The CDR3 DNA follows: TGTGCCAGCAGCAGTAATAGGAACACTGAAGCTTTCTTT.

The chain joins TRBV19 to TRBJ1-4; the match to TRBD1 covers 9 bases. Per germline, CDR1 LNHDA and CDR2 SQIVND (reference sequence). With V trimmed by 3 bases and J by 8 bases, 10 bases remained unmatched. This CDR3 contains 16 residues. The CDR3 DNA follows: TGTGCCAGTAGTATCCGGGACAGGGCTATAGGCGAAAAACTGTTTTTT. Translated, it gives CASSIRDRAIGEKLFF.

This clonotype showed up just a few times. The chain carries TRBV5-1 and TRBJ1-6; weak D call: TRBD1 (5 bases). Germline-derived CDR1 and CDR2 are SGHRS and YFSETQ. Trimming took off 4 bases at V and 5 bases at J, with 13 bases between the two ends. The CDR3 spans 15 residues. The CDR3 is CASSLSGTNNSPLHF. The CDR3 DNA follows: TGCGCCAGCAGCCTGTCCGGGACGAATAATTCACCCCTCCACTTT.

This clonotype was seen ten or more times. This CDR3 reads CASSSVAGLYNEQFF. The CDR3 DNA is TGTGCCAGCAGTTCCGTAGCGGGCCTCTACAATGAGCAGTTCTTC. The chain links TRBV27 to TRBJ2-1; TRBD2 agrees at 7 bases. Germline V lookup: CDR1 MNHEY, CDR2 SMNVEV (reference sequence). V was pared by 4 bases and J by 3 bases, with 6 bases of the junction left unmatched. The CDR3 length is 15 residues.

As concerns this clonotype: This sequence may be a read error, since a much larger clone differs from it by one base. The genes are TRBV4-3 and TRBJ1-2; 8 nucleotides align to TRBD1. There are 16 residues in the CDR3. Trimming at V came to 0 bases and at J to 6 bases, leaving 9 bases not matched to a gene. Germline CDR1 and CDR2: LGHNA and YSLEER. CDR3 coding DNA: TGCGCCAGCAGCCAAGATTCGACAGGGGTTAAAGATGGCTACACCTTC. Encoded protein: CASSQDSTGVKDGYTF.

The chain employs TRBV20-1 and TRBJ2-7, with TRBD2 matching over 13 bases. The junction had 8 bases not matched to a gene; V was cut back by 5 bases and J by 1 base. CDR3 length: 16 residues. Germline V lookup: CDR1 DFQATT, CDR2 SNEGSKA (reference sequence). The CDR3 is CSADGTSGMISYEQYF. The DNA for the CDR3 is TGCAGTGCTGACGGGACTAGCGGGATGATATCCTACGAGCAGTACTTC.

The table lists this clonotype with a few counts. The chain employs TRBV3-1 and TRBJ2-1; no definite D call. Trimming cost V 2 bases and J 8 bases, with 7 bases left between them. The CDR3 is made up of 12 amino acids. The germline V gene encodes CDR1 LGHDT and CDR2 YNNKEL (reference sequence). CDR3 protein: CASSQPGHEQFF. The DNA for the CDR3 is TGTGCCAGCAGCCAACCCGGGCATGAGCAGTTCTTC.

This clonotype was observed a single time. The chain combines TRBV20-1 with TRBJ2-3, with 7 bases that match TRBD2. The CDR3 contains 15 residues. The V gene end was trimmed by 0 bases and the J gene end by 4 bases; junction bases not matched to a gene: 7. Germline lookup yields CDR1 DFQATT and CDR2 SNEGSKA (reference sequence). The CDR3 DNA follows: TGCAGTGCTAGAGATCCGGCGGGAGCCGCAGATACGCAGTATTTT. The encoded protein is CSARDPAGAADTQYF.

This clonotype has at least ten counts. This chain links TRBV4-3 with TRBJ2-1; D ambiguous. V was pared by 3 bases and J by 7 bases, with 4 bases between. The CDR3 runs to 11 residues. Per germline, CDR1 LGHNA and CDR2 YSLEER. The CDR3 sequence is CASSHANEQFF. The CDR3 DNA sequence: TGCGCCAGCAGCCATGCAAATGAGCAGTTCTTC.

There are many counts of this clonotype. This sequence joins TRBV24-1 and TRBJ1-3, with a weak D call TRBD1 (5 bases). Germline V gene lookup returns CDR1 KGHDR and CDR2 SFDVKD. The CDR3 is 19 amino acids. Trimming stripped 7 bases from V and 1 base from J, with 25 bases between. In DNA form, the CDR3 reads TGTGCCACCAGGCCGGAGAGGAAGGGGCGCGCGTATTCTGGAAACACCATATATTTT. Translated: CATRPERKGRAYSGNTIYF.

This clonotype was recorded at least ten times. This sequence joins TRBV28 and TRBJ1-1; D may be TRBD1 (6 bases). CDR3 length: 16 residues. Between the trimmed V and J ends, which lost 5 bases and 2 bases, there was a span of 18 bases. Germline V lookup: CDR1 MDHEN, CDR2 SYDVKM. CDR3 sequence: CASSTRTVRSNTEAFF. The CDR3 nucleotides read TGTGCCAGCAGTACTCGGACAGTGAGGTCTAACACTGAAGCTTTCTTT.

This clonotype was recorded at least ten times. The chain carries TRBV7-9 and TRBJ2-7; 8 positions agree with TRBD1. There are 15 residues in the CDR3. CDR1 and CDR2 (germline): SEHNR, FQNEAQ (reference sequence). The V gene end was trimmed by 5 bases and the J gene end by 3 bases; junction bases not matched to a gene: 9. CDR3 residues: CASSRNLGQGYEQYF. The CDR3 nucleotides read TGTGCCAGCAGCCGCAACCTCGGACAGGGCTACGAGCAGTACTTC.

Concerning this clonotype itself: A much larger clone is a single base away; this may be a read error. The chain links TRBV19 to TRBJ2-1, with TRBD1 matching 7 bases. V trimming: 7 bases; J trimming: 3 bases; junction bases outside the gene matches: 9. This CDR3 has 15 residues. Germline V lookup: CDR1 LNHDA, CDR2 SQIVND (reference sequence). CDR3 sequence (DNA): TGTGCCAGTAAGGTAGCCGGGACAGACTACAATGAGCAGTTCTTC. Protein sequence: CASKVAGTDYNEQFF.

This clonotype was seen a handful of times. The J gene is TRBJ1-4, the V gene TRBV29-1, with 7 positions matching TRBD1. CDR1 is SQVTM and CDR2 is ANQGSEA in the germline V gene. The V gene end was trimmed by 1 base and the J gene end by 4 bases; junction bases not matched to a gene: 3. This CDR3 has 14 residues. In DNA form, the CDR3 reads TGCAGCGTTGAAGTACAGGGGTATAATGAAAAACTGTTTTTT. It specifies CSVEVQGYNEKLFF.

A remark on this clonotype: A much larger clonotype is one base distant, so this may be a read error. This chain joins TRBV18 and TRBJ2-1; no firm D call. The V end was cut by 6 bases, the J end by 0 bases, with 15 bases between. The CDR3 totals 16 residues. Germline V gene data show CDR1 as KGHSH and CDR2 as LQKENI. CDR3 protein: CASSLLQDTSYNEQFF. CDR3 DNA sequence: TGTGCCAGCTCCTTACTTCAGGATACCTCCTACAATGAGCAGTTCTTC.

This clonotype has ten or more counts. CDR3 region: CASSQDPNTEAFF. The CDR3 DNA is TGTGCCAGCAGCCAAGATCCGAACACTGAAGCTTTCTTT. The V gene is TRBV14, the J gene TRBJ1-1; D is undetermined. This CDR3 has 13 amino acids. V was pared by 0 bases and J by 1 base, with 3 bases between. Germline CDR1 and CDR2: SGHDN and FVKESK.

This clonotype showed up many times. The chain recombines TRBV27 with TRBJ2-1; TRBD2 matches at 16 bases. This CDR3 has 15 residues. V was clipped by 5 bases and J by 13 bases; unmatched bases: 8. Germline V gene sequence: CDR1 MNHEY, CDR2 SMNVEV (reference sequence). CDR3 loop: CASSTPGLAGGGQFF. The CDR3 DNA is TGTGCCAGCAGTACGCCGGGACTAGCGGGAGGGGGTCAGTTCTTC.

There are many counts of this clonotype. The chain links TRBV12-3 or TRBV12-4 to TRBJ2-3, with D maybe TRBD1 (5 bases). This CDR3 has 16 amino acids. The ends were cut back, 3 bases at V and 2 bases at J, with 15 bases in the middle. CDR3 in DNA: TGTGCCAGCAGTTTCGGGTGGGGCGGAATCACAGATACGCAGTATTTT. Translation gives CASSFGWGGITDTQYF.

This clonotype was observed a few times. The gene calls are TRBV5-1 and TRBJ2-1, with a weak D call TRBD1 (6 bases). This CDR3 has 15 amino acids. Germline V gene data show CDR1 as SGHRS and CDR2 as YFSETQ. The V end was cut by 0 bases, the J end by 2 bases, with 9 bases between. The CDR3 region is CASSLEGGAYNEQFF. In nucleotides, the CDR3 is TGCGCCAGCAGCTTGGAAGGGGGAGCCTACAATGAGCAGTTCTTC.

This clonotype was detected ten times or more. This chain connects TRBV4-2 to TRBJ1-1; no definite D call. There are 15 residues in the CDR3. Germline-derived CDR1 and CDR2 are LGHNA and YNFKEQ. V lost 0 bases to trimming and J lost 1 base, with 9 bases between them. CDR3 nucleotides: TGTGCCAGCAGCCAAGAAGAGCAGGCGAACACTGAAGCTTTCTTT. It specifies CASSQEEQANTEAFF.